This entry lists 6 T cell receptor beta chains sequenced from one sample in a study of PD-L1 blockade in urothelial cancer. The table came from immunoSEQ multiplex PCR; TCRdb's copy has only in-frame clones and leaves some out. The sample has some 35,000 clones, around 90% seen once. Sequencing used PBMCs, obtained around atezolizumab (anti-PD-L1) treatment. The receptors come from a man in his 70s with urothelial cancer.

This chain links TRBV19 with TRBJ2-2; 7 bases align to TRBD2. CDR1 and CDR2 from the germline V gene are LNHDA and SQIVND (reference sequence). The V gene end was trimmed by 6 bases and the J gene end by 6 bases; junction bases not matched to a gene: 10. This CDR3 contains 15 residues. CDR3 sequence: CASRGGGPFSGELFF. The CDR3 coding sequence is TGTGCCAGTAGGGGGGGAGGGCCTTTCTCCGGGGAGCTGTTTTTT.

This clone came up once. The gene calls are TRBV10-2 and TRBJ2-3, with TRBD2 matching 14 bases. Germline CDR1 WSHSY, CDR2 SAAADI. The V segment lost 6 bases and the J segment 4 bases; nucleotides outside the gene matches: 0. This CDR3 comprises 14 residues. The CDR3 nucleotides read TGCGCCAGCAGGGGACTAGCGGGAGCAGATACGCAGTATTTT. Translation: CASRGLAGADTQYF.

Written as DNA, the CDR3 is TGTGCCAGCAGTTACTCGTGGGCGGGTAAAGCTTTCTTT. This sequence encodes CASSYSWAGKAFF. The chain links TRBV6-5 to TRBJ1-1, with D unclear. V shed 0 bases and J shed 9 bases, with 11 bases lying between them. The CDR3 covers 13 residues. The germline CDR1 and CDR2 sequences are MNHEY and SVGAGI.

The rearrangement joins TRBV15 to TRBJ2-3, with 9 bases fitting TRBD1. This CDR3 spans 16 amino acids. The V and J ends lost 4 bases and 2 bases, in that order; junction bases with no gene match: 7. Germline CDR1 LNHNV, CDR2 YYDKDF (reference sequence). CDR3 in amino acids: CATSKPGQGITDTQYF. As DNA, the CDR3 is TGTGCCACCAGCAAACCGGGACAGGGTATCACAGATACGCAGTATTTT.

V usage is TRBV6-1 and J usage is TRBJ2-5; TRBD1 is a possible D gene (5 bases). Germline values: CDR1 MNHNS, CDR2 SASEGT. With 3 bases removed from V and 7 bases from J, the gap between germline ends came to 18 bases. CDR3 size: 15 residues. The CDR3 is CASSEASITQGTQYF. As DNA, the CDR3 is TGTGCCAGCAGTGAGGCCAGTATTACTCAGGGGACCCAGTACTTC.

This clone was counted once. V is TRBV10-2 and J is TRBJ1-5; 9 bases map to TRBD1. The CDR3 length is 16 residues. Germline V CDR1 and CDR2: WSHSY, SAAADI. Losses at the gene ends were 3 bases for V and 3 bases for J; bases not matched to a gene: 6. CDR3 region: CASSDAGTGPNQPQHF. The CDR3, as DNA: TGCGCCAGCAGTGATGCCGGGACAGGGCCCAATCAGCCCCAGCATTTT.